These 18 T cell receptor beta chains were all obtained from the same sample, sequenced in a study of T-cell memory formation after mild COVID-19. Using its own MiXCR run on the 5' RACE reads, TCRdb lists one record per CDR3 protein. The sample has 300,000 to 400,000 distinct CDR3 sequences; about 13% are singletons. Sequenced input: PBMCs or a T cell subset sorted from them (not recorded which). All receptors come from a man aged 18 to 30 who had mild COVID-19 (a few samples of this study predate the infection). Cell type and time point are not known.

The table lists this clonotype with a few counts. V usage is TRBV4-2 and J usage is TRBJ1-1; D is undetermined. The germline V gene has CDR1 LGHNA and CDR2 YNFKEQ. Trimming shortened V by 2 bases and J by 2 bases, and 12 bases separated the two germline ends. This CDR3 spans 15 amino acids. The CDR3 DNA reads TGTGCCAGCAGCCAAAACCTCGCAAAAAACACTGAAGCTTTCTTT. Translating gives CASSQNLAKNTEAFF.

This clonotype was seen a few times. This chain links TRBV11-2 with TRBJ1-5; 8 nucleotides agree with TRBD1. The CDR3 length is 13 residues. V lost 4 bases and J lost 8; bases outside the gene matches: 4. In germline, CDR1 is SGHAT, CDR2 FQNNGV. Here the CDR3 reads CASSSTGGEPQHF. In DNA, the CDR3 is TGTGCCAGCAGCTCAACAGGGGGTGAGCCCCAGCATTTT.

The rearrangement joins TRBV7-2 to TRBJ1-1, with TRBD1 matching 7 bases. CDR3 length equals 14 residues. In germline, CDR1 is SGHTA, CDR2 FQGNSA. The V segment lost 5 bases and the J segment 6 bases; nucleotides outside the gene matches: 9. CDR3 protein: CASSRDRETPEAFF. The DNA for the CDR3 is TGTGCCAGCAGCCGCGACAGGGAAACCCCTGAAGCTTTCTTT.

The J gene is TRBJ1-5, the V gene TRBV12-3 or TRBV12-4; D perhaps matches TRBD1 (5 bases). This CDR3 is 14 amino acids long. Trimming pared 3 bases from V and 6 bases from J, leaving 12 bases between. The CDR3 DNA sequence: TGTGCCAGCAGTTTTCGGCAGGGAAGTCAGCCCCAGCATTTT. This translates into CASSFRQGSQPQHF.

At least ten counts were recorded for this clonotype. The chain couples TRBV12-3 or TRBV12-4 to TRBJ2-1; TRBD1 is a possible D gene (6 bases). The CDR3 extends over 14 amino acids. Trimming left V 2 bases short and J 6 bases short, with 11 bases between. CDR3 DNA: TGTGCCAGCAGTTTACCGGGACAAATCAATGAGCAGTTCTTC. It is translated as CASSLPGQINEQFF.

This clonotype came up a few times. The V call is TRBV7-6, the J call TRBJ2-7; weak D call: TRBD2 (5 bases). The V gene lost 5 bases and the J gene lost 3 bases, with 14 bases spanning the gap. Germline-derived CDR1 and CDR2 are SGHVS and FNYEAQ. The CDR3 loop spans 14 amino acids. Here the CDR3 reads CASSPRAFDYEQYV. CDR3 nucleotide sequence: TGTGCCAGCAGCCCGCGGGCATTCGACTACGAGCAGTACGTC.

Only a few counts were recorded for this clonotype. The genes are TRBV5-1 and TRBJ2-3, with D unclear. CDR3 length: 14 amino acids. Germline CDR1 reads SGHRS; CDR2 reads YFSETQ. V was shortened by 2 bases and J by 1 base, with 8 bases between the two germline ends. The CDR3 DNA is TGCGCCAGCAGCTTAAATACAGGCACAGATACGCAGTATTTT. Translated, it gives CASSLNTGTDTQYF.

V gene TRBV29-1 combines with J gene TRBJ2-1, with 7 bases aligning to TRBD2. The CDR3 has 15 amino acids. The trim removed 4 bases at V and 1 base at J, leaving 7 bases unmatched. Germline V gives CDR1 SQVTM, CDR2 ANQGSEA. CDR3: CSVAVRGVSYNEQFF. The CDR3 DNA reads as TGCAGCGTTGCAGTTCGGGGGGTGTCCTACAATGAGCAGTTCTTC.

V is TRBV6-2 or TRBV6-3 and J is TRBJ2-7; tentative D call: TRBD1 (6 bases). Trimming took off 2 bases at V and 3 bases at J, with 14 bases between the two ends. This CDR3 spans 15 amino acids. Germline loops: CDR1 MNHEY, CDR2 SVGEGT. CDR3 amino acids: CASSYVPGQIYEQYV. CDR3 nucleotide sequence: TGTGCCAGCAGTTACGTTCCAGGACAGATCTACGAGCAGTACGTC.

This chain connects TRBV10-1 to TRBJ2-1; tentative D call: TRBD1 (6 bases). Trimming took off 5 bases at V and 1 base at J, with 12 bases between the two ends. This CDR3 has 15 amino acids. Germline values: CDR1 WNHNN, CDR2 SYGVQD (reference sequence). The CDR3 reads CASSSTGKSYNEQFF. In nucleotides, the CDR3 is TGCGCCAGCAGTTCCACAGGGAAGTCCTACAATGAGCAGTTCTTC.

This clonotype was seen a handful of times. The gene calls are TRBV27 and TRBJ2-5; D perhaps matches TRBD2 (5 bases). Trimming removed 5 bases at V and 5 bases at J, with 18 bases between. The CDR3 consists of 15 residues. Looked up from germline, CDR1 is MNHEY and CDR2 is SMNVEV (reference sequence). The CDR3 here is CASSRAGWWRETQYF. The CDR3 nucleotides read TGTGCCAGCAGTCGGGCGGGCTGGTGGAGGGAGACCCAGTACTTC.

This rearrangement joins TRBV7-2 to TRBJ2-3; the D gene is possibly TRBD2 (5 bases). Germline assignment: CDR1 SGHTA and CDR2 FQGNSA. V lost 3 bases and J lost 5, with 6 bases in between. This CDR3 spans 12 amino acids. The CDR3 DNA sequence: TGTGCCAGCAGCTTCGGACTAGATACGCAGTATTTT. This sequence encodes CASSFGLDTQYF.

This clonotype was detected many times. This chain's CDR3 is CASSHDDVQPQHF. The DNA for the CDR3 is TGTGCCAGCAGCCATGATGACGTCCAGCCCCAGCATTTT. This rearrangement joins TRBV3-1 to TRBJ1-5; no clear D. This CDR3 has 13 residues. Germline assignment: CDR1 LGHDT and CDR2 YNNKEL (reference sequence). V lost 3 bases, J lost 7 bases, and 10 bases lay in between.

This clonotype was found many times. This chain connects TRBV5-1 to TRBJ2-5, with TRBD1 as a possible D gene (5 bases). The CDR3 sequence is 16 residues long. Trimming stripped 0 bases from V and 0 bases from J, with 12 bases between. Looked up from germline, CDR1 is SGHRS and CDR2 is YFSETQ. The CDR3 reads CASSLDDRAYQETQYF. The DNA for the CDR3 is TGCGCCAGCAGCTTGGATGACAGAGCCTACCAAGAGACCCAGTACTTC.

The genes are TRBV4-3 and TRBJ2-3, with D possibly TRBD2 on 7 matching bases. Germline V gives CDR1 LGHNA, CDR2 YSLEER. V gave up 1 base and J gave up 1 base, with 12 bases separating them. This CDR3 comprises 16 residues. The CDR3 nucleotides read TGCGCCAGCAGCCAAGGGCGGGGGCGTCGCACAGATACGCAGTATTTT. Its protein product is CASSQGRGRRTDTQYF.

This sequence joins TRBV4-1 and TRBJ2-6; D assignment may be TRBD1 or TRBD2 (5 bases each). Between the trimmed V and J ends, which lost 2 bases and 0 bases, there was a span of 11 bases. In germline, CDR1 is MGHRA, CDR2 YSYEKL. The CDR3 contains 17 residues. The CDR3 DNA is TGCGCCAGCAGCCAACCGGGACGGAGCTCTGGGGCCAACGTCCTGACTTTC. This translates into CASSQPGRSSGANVLTF.

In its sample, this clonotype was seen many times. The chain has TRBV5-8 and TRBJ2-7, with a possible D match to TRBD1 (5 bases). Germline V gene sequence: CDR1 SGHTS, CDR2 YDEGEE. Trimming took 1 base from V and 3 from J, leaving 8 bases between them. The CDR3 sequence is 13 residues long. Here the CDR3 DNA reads TGTGCCAGCAGCTTGTGGGGCCGCTACGAGCAGTACTTC. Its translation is CASSLWGRYEQYF. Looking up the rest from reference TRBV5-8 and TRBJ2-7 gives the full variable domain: EAGVTQSPTHLIKTRGQQATLRCSPISGHTSVYWYQQALGLGLQFLLWYDEGEERNRGNFPPRFSGRQFPNYSSELNVNALELEDSALYLCASSLWGRYEQYFGPGTRLTVT.

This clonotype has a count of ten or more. The CDR3: CASASGTAYEQYF. In DNA form, the CDR3 reads TGTGCCAGCGCCTCCGGGACAGCATACGAGCAGTACTTC. The chain carries TRBV7-6 and TRBJ2-7, with 7 bases fitting TRBD1. The germline V gene has CDR1 SGHVS and CDR2 FNYEAQ. The CDR3 runs 13 residues. V trimming: 8 bases; J trimming: 4 bases; junction bases outside the gene matches: 8.